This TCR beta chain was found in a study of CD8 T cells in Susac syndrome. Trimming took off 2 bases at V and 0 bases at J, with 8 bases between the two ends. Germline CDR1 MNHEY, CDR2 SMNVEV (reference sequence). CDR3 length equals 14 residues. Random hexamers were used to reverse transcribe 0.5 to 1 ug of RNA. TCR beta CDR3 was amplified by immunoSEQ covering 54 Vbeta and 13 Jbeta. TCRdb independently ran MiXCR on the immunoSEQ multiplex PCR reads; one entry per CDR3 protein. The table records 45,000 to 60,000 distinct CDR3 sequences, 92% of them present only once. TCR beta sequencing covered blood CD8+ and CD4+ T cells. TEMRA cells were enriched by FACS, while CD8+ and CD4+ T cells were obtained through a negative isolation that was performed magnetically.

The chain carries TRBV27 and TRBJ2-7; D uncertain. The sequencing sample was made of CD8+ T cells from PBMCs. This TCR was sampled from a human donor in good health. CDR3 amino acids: CASSLNGYSYEQYF. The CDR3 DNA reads TGTGCCAGCAGTTTAAACGGATACTCCTACGAGCAGTACTTC.